This T cell receptor beta chain is drawn from a study of cytomegalovirus exposure and HLA in healthy donors. General study results and limits: The authors confirmed in vitro that a few CMV-associated chains were specific for CMV antigens.

As regards this clone: Its target is not known.

This PCR relied on a set of 60 Vbeta primers and 13 Jbeta primers. TCRdb's copy holds only in-frame clones and misses some; the assay was immunoSEQ multiplex PCR. Its table records more than 45,000 clones. The V end was cut by 3 bases, the J end by 1 base, with 18 bases between. CDR3 length: 17 residues. Germline values: CDR1 KGHSH, CDR2 LQKENI. This rearrangement joins TRBV18 to TRBJ1-1; D may be TRBD1 (5 bases). This TCR came from a woman aged 55-75 years in good health and CMV-seropositive. Sequencing was done on a sample of PBMCs. CDR3 sequence: CASSPGLLWGPNTEAFF. The CDR3 DNA sequence: TGTGCCAGCTCACCGGGACTCCTTTGGGGTCCGAACACTGAAGCTTTCTTT.